Listed below are T cell receptor beta chains from one sample, sequenced in a study of glioma-infiltrating T cells after dendritic cell vaccination. Produced via immunoSEQ multiplex PCR; TCRdb's table is partial and in-frame only. This table holds approximately 48,000 clones, around 89% found once. Sequenced material: blood, taken after dendritic cell vaccination. Receptors were obtained from a human donor with glioblastoma. Both conserved end residues are part of each CDR3. D genes are given only for firm matches. Clone size is not always given. Where it is, it says once, few, many or a class for expanded clones.

>NA|16|TRBJ2-1|TRBV4-1|TRBD2
CASSLLLAGGGNEQFF
TGCGCCAGCAGCCTTCTACTAGCGGGAGGGGGCAATGAGCAGTTCTTC
>NA|20|TRBJ1-5|TRBV14|NA
CASSQVGSEVGEVSNQPQHF
TGTGCCAGCAGCCAAGTGGGGAGTGAGGTGGGAGAGGTTAGCAATCAGCCCCAGCATTTT
>NA|15|TRBJ2-7|TRBV19|NA
CASSIGDPGSPEQYF
TGTGCCAGTAGTATAGGCGATCCCGGGAGTCCCGAGCAGTACTTC
>NA|16|TRBJ2-3|TRBV29-1|TRBD2
CSVGGLAGGPGDTQYF
TGCAGCGTTGGAGGACTAGCGGGAGGGCCAGGAGATACGCAGTATTTT
>NA|13|TRBJ2-7|TRBV6-1|NA
CASSRDSFYEQYF
TGTGCCAGCAGTCGGGACTCGTTCTACGAGCAGTACTTC
>NA|13|TRBJ1-1|TRBV15|TRBD1
CATSVDRGTEAFF
TGTGCCACCAGCGTTGACAGGGGCACTGAAGCTTTCTTT
>NA|14|TRBJ2-7|TRBV14|NA
CASSQSGTGYEQYF
TGTGCCAGCAGCCAATCCGGGACTGGCTACGAGCAGTACTTC
>few|17|TRBJ1-3|TRBV7-9|TRBD1
CASSSSQGTLSGNTIYF
TGTGCCAGCAGCTCCTCACAGGGGACTTTGTCTGGAAACACCATATATTTT
>NA|17|TRBJ2-5|TRBV7-9|TRBD2
CASSLGLTSGHQETQYF
TGTGCCAGCAGCCTAGGGCTGACTAGCGGACACCAAGAGACCCAGTACTTC
>NA|12|TRBJ1-2|TRBV5-4|TRBD1
CASTDRGGYYTF
TGTGCCAGCACCGACAGGGGTGGGTACTACACCTTC
>NA|15|TRBJ2-5|TRBV7-8|NA
CASSALGRGQETQYF
TGTGCCAGCAGCGCCTTGGGTCGCGGACAAGAGACCCAGTACTTC
>NA|17|TRBJ1-3|TRBV5-1|TRBD1
CASSSIGTAFSGNTIYF
TGCGCCAGCAGCTCAATCGGGACAGCCTTCTCTGGAAACACCATATATTTT
>NA|12|TRBJ1-1|TRBV29-1|NA
CSAHGYYTEAFF
TGCAGCGCTCACGGGTATTACACTGAAGCTTTCTTT
>NA|14|TRBJ1-4|TRBV5-1|NA
CASSEGRTKEKLFF
TGCGCCAGCAGTGAGGGCCGGACCAAGGAAAAACTGTTTTTT
>NA|17|TRBJ2-1|TRBV28|TRBD2
CASSPRKAGGSYNEQFF
TGTGCCAGCAGTCCCCGTAAAGCGGGAGGCTCCTACAATGAGCAGTTCTTC
>NA|14|TRBJ2-7|TRBV19|NA
CASSIRSGPYEQYF
TGTGCCAGTAGTATACGGTCAGGGCCCTACGAGCAGTACTTC
>NA|17|TRBJ1-2|TRBV10-3|NA
CAISGSGGGSRNSGYTF
TGTGCCATCAGCGGGTCCGGGGGGGGCTCCAGAAACTCTGGCTACACCTTC
>NA|13|TRBJ1-1|TRBV10-3|TRBD1
CAITTGGGTEAFF
TGTGCCATTACCACAGGGGGCGGGACTGAAGCTTTCTTT
>NA|14|TRBJ1-5|TRBV19|NA
CASSQVKDSRPQHF
TGTGCCAGTAGTCAAGTCAAGGACTCTCGGCCCCAGCATTTT
>once|15|TRBJ2-3|TRBV10-3|NA
CAIGHRVRGTDTQYF
TGTGCCATCGGGCACCGGGTCCGAGGGACAGATACGCAGTATTTT
>NA|17|TRBJ2-1|TRBV9|TRBD1
CASSVGGGQVSYNEQFF
TGTGCCAGCAGCGTAGGAGGGGGACAGGTGTCATACAATGAGCAGTTCTTC
>NA|18|TRBJ2-3|TRBV27|TRBD2
CASSLVGRGLAGVDTQYF
TGTGCCAGCAGTTTAGTGGGCAGGGGACTAGCGGGAGTAGATACGCAGTATTTT
>NA|12|TRBJ2-2|TRBV10-3|NA
CAIGATTGELFF
TGTGCCATCGGGGCTACTACCGGGGAGCTGTTTTTT
>once|15|TRBJ1-1|TRBV19|NA
CASSIDLGGNTEAFF
TGTGCCAGTAGTATAGATCTGGGGGGGAACACTGAAGCTTTCTTT
>NA|13|TRBJ2-7|TRBV2|NA
CASSSQGLYEQYF
TGTGCCAGCTCTTCCCAGGGCCTCTACGAGCAGTACTTC
>NA|15|TRBJ2-1|TRBV5-4|NA
CASSGGGGTYNEQFF
TGTGCCAGCAGCGGGGGAGGGGGGACCTACAATGAGCAGTTCTTC
>NA|15|TRBJ1-2|TRBV28|NA
CASSNYRGGPYGYTF
TGTGCCAGCAGCAACTACCGGGGGGGACCCTATGGCTACACCTTC
>NA|14|TRBJ2-1|TRBV28|NA
CASSPGTIRAEQFF
TGTGCCAGCAGTCCCGGGACAATAAGGGCCGAGCAGTTCTTC
>NA|17|TRBJ1-4|TRBV2|TRBD1
CASSRQGARSGDEKLFF
TGTGCCAGCAGCCGACAGGGGGCGCGTTCGGGAGATGAAAAACTGTTTTTT
>NA|19|TRBJ2-4|TRBV23-1|TRBD2
CASSLRTSGRDLAKNIQYF
TGCGCCAGCAGTCTACGGACTAGCGGGAGGGACCTAGCCAAAAACATTCAGTACTTC
>NA|14|TRBJ2-5|TRBV5-4|TRBD2
CASSLTGGPREQYF
TGTGCCAGCAGCTTGACGGGAGGGCCTAGGGAGCAGTACTTC
>NA|15|TRBJ2-1|TRBV6-1|NA
CASSSVGDSYNEQFF
TGTGCCAGCAGCTCGGTCGGGGACTCCTACAATGAGCAGTTCTTC
>NA|14|TRBJ2-1|TRBV7-2|TRBD2
CASSQPGGYNEQFF
TGTGCCAGCAGCCAACCGGGAGGCTACAATGAGCAGTTCTTC
>once|13|TRBJ2-7|TRBV7-7|TRBD2
CASSQGLAGEQYF
TGTGCTAGCAGCCAAGGACTAGCGGGGGAGCAGTACTTC
>NA|11|TRBJ1-1|TRBV6-6|NA
CASTVNTEAFF
TGTGCCAGCACAGTGAACACTGAAGCTTTCTTT
>NA|14|TRBJ2-5|TRBV6-5|TRBD2
CASSYSGGWETQYF
TGTGCCAGCAGTTACTCGGGGGGGTGGGAGACCCAGTACTTC
>NA|14|TRBJ2-3|TRBV10-3|TRBD2
CASSSSGPLNTQYF
TGTGCCTCATCATCTAGCGGTCCTCTAAATACGCAGTATTTT
>NA|13|TRBJ1-1|TRBV5-8|TRBD1
CASSLEGASEAFF
TGTGCCAGCAGCTTGGAGGGGGCAAGTGAAGCTTTCTTT
>NA|16|TRBJ2-1|TRBV28|NA
CASSFLSSISYNEQFF
TGTGCCAGCAGTTTCCTATCTTCTATTTCCTACAATGAGCAGTTCTTC
>NA|13|TRBJ1-1|TRBV7-9|TRBD1
CASGQGADTEAFF
TGTGCCAGCGGACAGGGGGCGGACACTGAAGCTTTCTTT
>NA|14|TRBJ2-7|TRBV6-5|NA
CASSLDSFSYEQYF
TGTGCCAGCAGTTTAGACAGTTTTTCCTACGAGCAGTACTTC
>NA|13|TRBJ1-1|TRBV2|NA
CATSGLPNTEAFF
TGTGCCACATCAGGGTTACCGAACACTGAAGCTTTCTTT
>NA|15|TRBJ1-5|TRBV11-2|NA
CASSFSGDIGQPQHF
TGTGCCAGCAGCTTTTCAGGGGACATCGGGCAGCCCCAGCATTTT
>NA|17|TRBJ2-3|TRBV30|TRBD2
CAWSSPSSGRNTDTQYF
TGTGCCTGGAGCTCCCCTTCTAGCGGGAGAAACACAGATACGCAGTATTTT
>NA|13|TRBJ2-1|TRBV7-9|TRBD2
CASSEAGLALQFF
TGTGCCAGCAGCGAGGCGGGACTAGCCCTCCAGTTCTTC
>NA|14|TRBJ2-1|TRBV27|TRBD1
CASSRGTTDNEQFF
TGTGCCAGCAGCAGGGGGACCACCGACAATGAGCAGTTCTTC
>NA|16|TRBJ2-3|TRBV6-6|TRBD2
CASSPWTSSGTDTQYF
TGTGCCAGCAGTCCCTGGACTAGCAGCGGCACAGATACGCAGTATTTT
>NA|16|TRBJ1-4|TRBV4-1|NA
CASSQEETATNEKLFF
TGCGCCAGCAGCCAAGAGGAGACCGCAACTAATGAAAAACTGTTTTTT
>once|17|TRBJ1-5|TRBV21-1|NA
CASTQSGGAGMSQPQHF
TGTGCCAGCACCCAAAGTGGGGGGGCCGGGATGAGTCAGCCCCAGCATTTT
>NA|14|TRBJ2-3|TRBV7-2|NA
CASSRGGITDTQYF
TGTGCCAGCAGTAGGGGCGGGATTACAGATACGCAGTATTTT
>NA|13|TRBJ2-5|TRBV7-9|NA
CASSLVQLETQYF
TGTGCCAGCAGCTTAGTCCAGTTGGAGACCCAGTACTTC
>NA|16|TRBJ2-7|TRBV10-3|TRBD1
CAIRTDRGSQPYEQYF
TGTGCCATCAGGACTGACAGGGGGTCCCAACCCTACGAGCAGTACTTC
>NA|12|TRBJ1-1|TRBV11-2|NA
CASSFGRSEAFF
TGTGCCAGCAGCTTTGGCAGGTCTGAAGCTTTCTTT
>NA|15|TRBJ2-7|TRBV25-1|TRBD2
CASRGTGTSSYEQYF
TGTGCCAGCAGGGGGACCGGGACTAGCTCCTACGAGCAGTACTTC